This is a list of T cell receptor beta chains from one sample in a study of shared clonotypes between healthy human individuals. TCRdb's table, derived via immunoSEQ multiplex PCR, lists solely in-frame clones and lacks some. The sample holds about 490,000 clones, 76% seen once. Sequences were obtained from PBMCs. All receptors derive from a woman between 40 and 50 years old in good health. Some clones in this sample may be carry-over from other donors' samples. Each CDR3 is given with its conserved first and last residue. Each record gives: CDR3 protein, CDR3 DNA, V gene, clone size, D gene, J gene. D genes are given only for firm matches. Size is omitted from some rows. Given values are once, few, many or a class for expanded clones.

CDR3aa: CATSRDSGSYEKLFF; CDR3nt: TGTGCCACCAGCAGAGATTCAGGGTCCTATGAAAAACTGTTTTTT; v_gene: TRBV15; abundance: once; d_gene: .; j_gene: TRBJ1-4
CDR3aa: CAWTQGPGQPQHF; CDR3nt: TGTGCCTGGACCCAGGGTCCGGGGCAGCCCCAGCATTTT; v_gene: TRBV30; abundance: few; d_gene: .; j_gene: TRBJ1-5
CDR3aa: CASSPPDRGQQYF; CDR3nt: TGTGCCAGCAGCCCACCTGACAGGGGGCAGCAGTACTTC; v_gene: TRBV28; abundance: .; d_gene: TRBD1; j_gene: TRBJ2-7
CDR3aa: CASSLIGNTEAFF; CDR3nt: TGCGCCAGCAGCTTAATCGGAAACACTGAAGCTTTCTTT; v_gene: TRBV5-1; abundance: few; d_gene: .; j_gene: TRBJ1-1
CDR3aa: CASSERQISSNQPQHF; CDR3nt: TGTGCCAGCAGTGAAAGACAGATTTCAAGCAATCAGCCCCAGCATTTT; v_gene: TRBV2; abundance: .; d_gene: .; j_gene: TRBJ1-5
CDR3aa: CASSAGGHVYEQYF; CDR3nt: TGTGCCAGCAGCGCCGGTGGTCACGTCTACGAGCAGTACTTC; v_gene: TRBV7-9; abundance: .; d_gene: .; j_gene: TRBJ2-7
CDR3aa: CASSQAGGQVKTEAFF; CDR3nt: TGTGCCAGCAGCCAAGCGGGGGGACAGGTTAAAACTGAAGCTTTCTTT; v_gene: TRBV4-2; abundance: .; d_gene: TRBD1; j_gene: TRBJ1-1
CDR3aa: CAISEPRTGIREQYF; CDR3nt: TGTGCCATCAGTGAGCCGCGGACAGGGATTAGGGAGCAGTACTTC; v_gene: TRBV10-3; abundance: .; d_gene: TRBD1; j_gene: TRBJ2-7
CDR3aa: CASSGTYNQPQHF; CDR3nt: TGTGCCAGCAGCGGGACATACAATCAGCCCCAGCATTTT; v_gene: TRBV2; abundance: .; d_gene: .; j_gene: TRBJ1-5
CDR3aa: CASSLWTAEAFF; CDR3nt: TGTGCCAGCAGTCTATGGACAGCTGAAGCTTTCTTT; v_gene: TRBV5-6; abundance: .; d_gene: .; j_gene: TRBJ1-1
CDR3aa: CAWSWQGNSPLHF; CDR3nt: TGTGCCTGGAGTTGGCAGGGGAATTCACCCCTCCACTTT; v_gene: TRBV30; abundance: .; d_gene: .; j_gene: TRBJ1-6
CDR3aa: CASKLSMGNTEAFF; CDR3nt: TGTGCCAGCAAGTTATCGATGGGGAACACTGAAGCTTTCTTT; v_gene: TRBV5-6; abundance: .; d_gene: .; j_gene: TRBJ1-1
CDR3aa: CASSLAGGESEQFF; CDR3nt: TGTGCCAGCAGTCTAGCGGGGGGGGAAAGTGAGCAGTTCTTC; v_gene: TRBV25-1; abundance: .; d_gene: TRBD2; j_gene: TRBJ2-1
CDR3aa: CASSHIRVSLAEGTDTQYF; CDR3nt: TGTGCCAGCAGCCATATCAGGGTATCACTAGCGGAGGGGACAGATACGCAGTATTTT; v_gene: TRBV4-2; abundance: .; d_gene: TRBD2; j_gene: TRBJ2-3
CDR3aa: CASSLATGDGYTF; CDR3nt: TGCGCCAGCAGCTTGGCAACAGGGGATGGCTACACCTTC; v_gene: TRBV5-1; abundance: many; d_gene: TRBD1; j_gene: TRBJ1-2
CDR3aa: CSASRGADEKLFF; CDR3nt: TGCAGCGCCTCGCGAGGAGCGGATGAAAAACTGTTTTTT; v_gene: TRBV29-1; abundance: few; d_gene: .; j_gene: TRBJ1-4
CDR3aa: CAWSVGGRGKFF; CDR3nt: TGTGCCTGGAGTGTAGGGGGGAGGGGTAAGTTCTTC; v_gene: TRBV30; abundance: .; d_gene: .; j_gene: TRBJ2-1
CDR3aa: CASSTQGGLSYNEQFF; CDR3nt: TGTGCCAGCAGCACCCAGGGAGGACTTTCCTACAATGAGCAGTTCTTC; v_gene: TRBV9; abundance: few; d_gene: .; j_gene: TRBJ2-1
CDR3aa: CASSWDGQGTNYGYTF; CDR3nt: TGTGCCAGCAGCTGGGATGGACAGGGGACAAACTATGGCTACACCTTC; v_gene: TRBV5-4; abundance: .; d_gene: TRBD1; j_gene: TRBJ1-2
CDR3aa: CASSSGPNEKLFF; CDR3nt: TGTGCCAGCAGCTCTGGGCCCAATGAAAAACTGTTTTTT; v_gene: TRBV7-2; abundance: .; d_gene: .; j_gene: TRBJ1-4
CDR3aa: CASSLSGPLVDTQYF; CDR3nt: TGTGCCAGCAGCTTATCGGGACCCCTGGTGGATACGCAGTATTTT; v_gene: TRBV7-9; abundance: few; d_gene: .; j_gene: TRBJ2-3
CDR3aa: CASSLVGLAGNEQFF; CDR3nt: TGCGCCAGCAGCTTGGTGGGACTAGCGGGCAATGAGCAGTTCTTC; v_gene: TRBV5-1; abundance: .; d_gene: TRBD2; j_gene: TRBJ2-1
CDR3aa: CASSLGTKDEQFF; CDR3nt: TGTGCCAGCAGTTTAGGGACAAAAGATGAGCAGTTCTTC; v_gene: TRBV27; abundance: .; d_gene: .; j_gene: TRBJ2-1
CDR3aa: CASSYTPGTGGYGYTF; CDR3nt: TGTGCCAGCAGTTACACCCCCGGGACAGGGGGCTATGGCTACACCTTC; v_gene: TRBV6-5; abundance: .; d_gene: TRBD1; j_gene: TRBJ1-2
CDR3aa: CASRDSNQPQHF; CDR3nt: TGTGCCAGCCGGGACAGCAATCAGCCCCAGCATTTT; v_gene: TRBV6-1; abundance: once; d_gene: .; j_gene: TRBJ1-5
CDR3aa: CASSGGTGYGYTF; CDR3nt: TGTGCCAGCAGTGGGGGGACAGGCTATGGCTACACCTTC; v_gene: TRBV6-1; abundance: .; d_gene: TRBD1; j_gene: TRBJ1-2
CDR3aa: CASSAPYEQYF; CDR3nt: TGTGCCAGCAGTGCCCCCTACGAGCAGTACTTC; v_gene: TRBV6-1; abundance: .; d_gene: .; j_gene: TRBJ2-7
CDR3aa: CSVPSGLVAYNEQFF; CDR3nt: TGCAGCGTCCCCAGTGGGCTAGTGGCCTACAATGAGCAGTTCTTC; v_gene: TRBV29-1; abundance: .; d_gene: .; j_gene: TRBJ2-1
CDR3aa: CASSYDNGAFF; CDR3nt: TGTGCCAGCAGTTACGATAACGGAGCTTTCTTT; v_gene: TRBV6-5; abundance: once; d_gene: .; j_gene: TRBJ1-1
CDR3aa: CASSPPAGEQYF; CDR3nt: TGTGCCAGCTCACCACCGGCAGGCGAGCAGTACTTC; v_gene: TRBV18; abundance: .; d_gene: .; j_gene: TRBJ2-7
CDR3aa: CASSPRPSWSYEQYF; CDR3nt: TGTGCCAGCAGTCCCAGGCCTAGCTGGTCCTACGAGCAGTACTTC; v_gene: TRBV27; abundance: .; d_gene: .; j_gene: TRBJ2-7
CDR3aa: CAWSVNTDTQYF; CDR3nt: TGTGCCTGGAGTGTAAACACAGATACGCAGTATTTT; v_gene: TRBV30; abundance: few; d_gene: .; j_gene: TRBJ2-3